The entry below gives a single T cell receptor beta chain sequence along with its context. Repertoires were generated with immunoSEQ multiplex PCR, while TCRdb's copy carries only in-frame clones and drops some. This sample has 6,500 to 7,000 clones, with approximately 80% found just once. This specimen comes from a study of tumor-infiltrating lymphocytes in localized non-small cell lung cancer. Study overall: Resected tumor was paired with non-adjacent uninvolved lung from the same patient.

CDR1 is SEHNR and CDR2 is FQNEAQ in the germline V gene (reference sequence). The length of the CDR3 is 15 residues. The V end lost 3 bases, the J end lost 0 bases, and 9 bases lay between the germline ends. Sequenced sample: uninvolved lung tissue not adjacent to the tumor. The chain joins TRBV7-9 to TRBJ2-1; a weak D match, TRBD2 (5 bases). This sequence was found in a human donor with non-small cell lung cancer. In nucleotides, the CDR3 is TGTGCCAGCAGCTTTAGAGGGCCCTCCTACAATGAGCAGTTCTTC. It is translated as CASSFRGPSYNEQFF.